This T cell receptor beta chain was obtained from a study of blood T cell repertoires in COVID-19. Whole-study context: Samples taken during acute and convalescent COVID-19 were collected in the United States, Italy and Spain. PBMCs, B-cell-depleted T cells, or T cells were the source of the cDNA or gDNA that made up the material.

In the study's own analysis: Reference gene primer amplification gave estimated nucleated cell counts. The method was immunoSEQ multiplex PCR; TCRdb's version includes in-frame clones alone and lacks a portion of them. The DNA was the basis for D and trimming; V, J and clone size are from that table. This table holds 70,000 to 95,000 clones, about 90% found once. Germline V gives CDR1 GTSNPN, CDR2 SVGIG (reference sequence). V gave up 0 bases and J gave up 3 bases, with 6 bases separating them. This CDR3 region has 13 residues. The material sequenced was peripheral blood. The source is a woman aged 70-85 years with acute or convalescent COVID-19. The chain has TRBV30 and TRBJ1-5; D is uncertain. CDR3 DNA: TGTGCCTGGAGTGTAACATCCAATCAGCCCCAGCATTTT. Translated: CAWSVTSNQPQHF. The entire variable domain, with the rest obtained from reference TRBV30 and TRBJ1-5, is as follows: SQTIHQWPATLVQPVGSPLSLECTVEGTSNPNLYWYRQAAGRGLQLLFYSVGIGQISSEVPQNLSASRPQDRQFILSSKKLLLSDSGFYLCAWSVTSNQPQHFGDGTRLSIL.